Below are 18 T cell receptor beta chains sequenced from a single sample in a study of blood T cell repertoires in COVID-19. The assay was immunoSEQ multiplex PCR, and TCRdb's table has in-frame clones only and misses some. The data hold more than 150,000 clones, with about 85% observed a single time. What was sequenced was PBMCs or T cells enriched from blood (not recorded which). All receptors come from a woman aged 50 to 65 who had recovered from COVID-19.

This clone was seen a handful of times. The chain joins TRBV3-1 (or the pseudogene TRBV3-2) to TRBJ2-2, with D maybe TRBD1 (5 bases). Germline CDR1 and CDR2: LGHDT and YNNKEL (reference sequence). The CDR3 has 15 residues. V gave up 2 bases and J gave up 0 bases, with 7 bases separating them. The DNA of the CDR3 is TGTGCCAGCAGCCAACGCAGGGCGAACACCGGGGAGCTGTTTTTT. Translated, it gives CASSQRRANTGELFF.

The J gene is TRBJ2-7, the V gene TRBV7-2; 9 nucleotides align to TRBD2. Per the germline V gene, CDR1 is SGHTA and CDR2 is FQGNSA. The CDR3 covers 15 residues. The V and J ends lost 1 base and 2 bases, in that order; junction bases with no gene match: 3. The CDR3 loop reads CASSLDGGGAYEQYF. The CDR3 bases are TGTGCCAGCAGCTTAGATGGCGGGGGGGCCTACGAGCAGTACTTC.

The V and J genes are TRBV2 and TRBJ2-7; perhaps TRBD1 as D (6 bases). Deletions cut 7 bases from V and 1 base from J, with 20 bases between. CDR3 length: 16 amino acids. CDR1 is SNHLY and CDR2 is FYNNEI in the germline V gene. The chain's CDR3 is CASKGILGTRSYEQYF. CDR3 nucleotide sequence: TGTGCCAGCAAAGGAATCCTAGGGACACGTTCCTACGAGCAGTACTTC.

The chain recombines TRBV28 with TRBJ1-5; D is undetermined. The CDR3 is 16 amino acids. Germline values: CDR1 MDHEN, CDR2 SYDVKM. V lost 3 bases to trimming and J lost 0 bases, with 12 bases between them. The CDR3 sequence: CASSFASGYSNQPQHF. CDR3 nucleotides: TGTGCCAGCAGTTTCGCTTCGGGATATAGCAATCAGCCCCAGCATTTT.

The J gene is TRBJ1-1, the V gene TRBV3-1 (or the pseudogene TRBV3-2), with 7 bases aligning to TRBD1. The CDR3 length is 14 residues. V was clipped by 4 bases and J by 1 base; unmatched bases: 3. Germline V lookup: CDR1 LGHDT, CDR2 YNNKEL (reference sequence). CDR3 protein: CASSLGQRNTEAFF. For the CDR3, the DNA is TGTGCCAGCAGCCTGGGACAGAGGAACACTGAAGCTTTCTTT.

This rearrangement joins TRBV28 to TRBJ2-1; D gene ambiguous. This CDR3 is built from 15 residues. Germline assignment: CDR1 MDHEN and CDR2 SYDVKM. V lost 7 bases and J lost 8, with 21 bases in between. CDR3 nucleotide sequence: TGTGCCAGCAATCCTGACACCCTTCTGAAGGATGAGCAGTTCTTC. This sequence encodes CASNPDTLLKDEQFF.

The chain links TRBV6-1 to TRBJ1-1; 9 bases line up with TRBD1. The length of the CDR3 is 17 residues. Unmatched junction bases numbered 21, after V lost 4 bases and J lost 12 bases. Germline V gene sequence: CDR1 MNHNS, CDR2 SASEGT. CDR3 nucleotides: TGTGCCAGCAGTGCTTTACCGGGACAGGGCGCCCAATCGTTGCCTTTCTTT. Protein product: CASSALPGQGAQSLPFF.

The V and J genes are TRBV7-9 and TRBJ2-7, with D maybe TRBD2 (6 bases). V lost 11 bases and J 6 bases, leaving 17 bases between the germline ends. The CDR3 spans 12 residues. Germline CDR1 reads SEHNR; CDR2 reads FQNEAQ (reference sequence). Written as DNA, the CDR3 is TGTGCCTCGGAGGGCACCCCGGGCGAGCAGTACTTC. This sequence encodes CASEGTPGEQYF.

This clone came up many times. This rearrangement joins TRBV20-1 to TRBJ2-5, with a possible D match to TRBD2 (5 bases). There are 10 residues in the CDR3. V lost 4 bases and J lost 5, with 5 bases in between. Germline-derived CDR1 and CDR2 are DFQATT and SNEGSKA (reference sequence). For the CDR3, the DNA is TGCAGTGCTAAGCGGGAGACCCAGTACTTC. Translated, it gives CSAKRETQYF.

This sequence joins TRBV3-1 (or the pseudogene TRBV3-2) and TRBJ1-1, with D perhaps TRBD1 (5 bases). The CDR3 totals 14 residues. Germline CDR1 is LGHDT and CDR2 is YNNKEL (reference sequence). V dropped 2 bases and J dropped 4 bases, with 11 bases sitting between them. The CDR3 bases are TGTGCCAGCAGCCAAAGACAGCTCTCCACTGAAGCTTTCTTT. It translates to CASSQRQLSTEAFF.

The rearrangement links TRBV5-1 to TRBJ2-5, with TRBD2 identical over 13 bases. V was pared by 0 bases and J by 5 bases, with 4 bases of the junction left unmatched. The germline V gene encodes CDR1 SGHRS and CDR2 YFSETQ. The CDR3 is made up of 16 amino acids. In DNA form, the CDR3 reads TGCGCCAGCAGCTTGGGAGAGACTAGCGGGAGGGAGACCCAGTACTTC. Protein product: CASSLGETSGRETQYF.

This chain uses TRBV5-1 with TRBJ1-1, with D maybe TRBD1 (6 bases). Germline lookup yields CDR1 SGHRS and CDR2 YFSETQ. The CDR3 is 15 residues long. V was clipped by 4 bases and J by 0 bases, with 13 bases between them. The CDR3 loop reads CASSTIDRLNTEAFF. In DNA form, the CDR3 reads TGCGCCAGCAGCACCATCGACAGGCTGAACACTGAAGCTTTCTTT.

The chain has TRBV19 and TRBJ1-6, with D unclear. This CDR3 has 14 residues. Germline lookup yields CDR1 LNHDA and CDR2 SQIVND (reference sequence). The germline V and J ends were trimmed by 6 bases and 0 bases, with 6 bases remaining between them. The CDR3 bases are TGTGCCAGTAGGGACTTCTCCTATAATTCACCCCTCCACTTT. Translating it yields CASRDFSYNSPLHF.

J is TRBJ1-2 and V is TRBV5-8, with a possible D match to TRBD1 (5 bases). The CDR3 spans 14 residues. Deletions cut 5 bases from V and 1 base from J, with 12 bases between. Germline V gives CDR1 SGHTS, CDR2 YDEGEE. DNA of the CDR3: TGTGCCAGCAGTTTTCACAGGAGTAACTATGGCTACACCTTC. It codes for CASSFHRSNYGYTF.

The chain employs TRBV15 and TRBJ1-5; TRBD1 is a possible D gene (6 bases). This CDR3 is built from 15 residues. The V end lost 0 bases, the J end lost 3 bases, and 9 bases lay between the germline ends. CDR1 is LNHNV and CDR2 is YYDKDF in the germline V gene (reference sequence). CDR3 sequence reads: CATSREGASNQPQHF. The CDR3 DNA is TGTGCCACCAGCAGAGAGGGGGCCTCCAATCAGCCCCAGCATTTT.

The V and J genes are TRBV19 and TRBJ2-3; TRBD1 matches 8 bases. The V segment lost 3 bases and the J segment 8 bases; nucleotides outside the gene matches: 10. The germline V gene has CDR1 LNHDA and CDR2 SQIVND (reference sequence). The CDR3 spans 15 residues. The CDR3 spells CASSIEGQAIGTQYF. CDR3 sequence (DNA): TGTGCCAGTAGTATCGAGGGACAGGCAATCGGTACGCAGTATTTT.

This clone was found once. This chain joins TRBV10-3 and TRBJ1-4; D is possibly TRBD1 (5 bases). Trimming removed 0 bases from V and 8 bases from J, with 13 bases in between. The CDR3 extends over 15 amino acids. Germline V CDR1 and CDR2: ENHRY, SYGVKD. The CDR3 sequence: CAISESGRGGEKLFF. CDR3 nucleotide sequence: TGTGCCATCAGTGAGTCCGGGAGGGGAGGCGAAAAACTGTTTTTT.

This clone has only one observation. The chain joins TRBV28 to TRBJ2-7; D gene unclear. The V end lost 1 base, the J end lost 5 bases, and 21 bases lay between the germline ends. Per germline, CDR1 MDHEN and CDR2 SYDVKM. This CDR3 has 17 amino acids. The CDR3 nucleotides read TGTGCCAGCAGTTTATCCGCCTCGAGTCTCCGAGCTGACGAGCAGTACTTC. It is translated as CASSLSASSLRADEQYF.